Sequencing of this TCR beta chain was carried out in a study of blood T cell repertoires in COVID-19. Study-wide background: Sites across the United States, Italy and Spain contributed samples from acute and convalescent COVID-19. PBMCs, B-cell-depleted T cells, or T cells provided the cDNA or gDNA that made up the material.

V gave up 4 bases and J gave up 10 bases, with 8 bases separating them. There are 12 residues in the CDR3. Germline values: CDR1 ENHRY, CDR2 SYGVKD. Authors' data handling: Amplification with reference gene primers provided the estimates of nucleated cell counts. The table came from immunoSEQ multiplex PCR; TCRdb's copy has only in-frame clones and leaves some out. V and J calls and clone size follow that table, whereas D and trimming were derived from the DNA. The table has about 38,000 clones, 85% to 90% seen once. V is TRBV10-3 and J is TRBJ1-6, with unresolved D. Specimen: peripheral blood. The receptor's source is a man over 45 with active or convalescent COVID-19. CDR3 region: CAISGRESPLHF. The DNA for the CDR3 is TGTGCCATCAGTGGAAGGGAGTCACCCCTCCACTTT.